Given below is one T cell receptor beta chain in context. The sample comes from a study of PD-1 blockade in classical Hodgkin lymphoma. Sequencing was performed with immunoSEQ multiplex PCR; in TCRdb, only in-frame clones are kept and a portion is missing. The data hold fewer than 3,000 clones, with 60% to 85% observed a single time. After autologous stem cell transplantation all patients relapsed, and prior brentuximab vedotin exposure differed between cohorts. Applied to thawed PBMCs, magnetic negative selection was the method used to isolate CD8+ T cells. The germline gives CDR1 SEHNR, CDR2 FQNEAQ (reference sequence). The CDR3 has 13 amino acids. V was shortened by 6 bases and J by 7 bases, with 16 bases between the two germline ends.

This clonotype was obtained from a human donor with classical Hodgkin lymphoma. V is TRBV7-9 and J is TRBJ2-7, with D perhaps given as TRBD1 or TRBD2 (5 bases each). Here the sequenced sample was CD8+ T cells from blood, taken at baseline. CDR3 in amino acids: CASSYVGTGEQYF. In DNA form, the CDR3 reads TGTGCCAGCAGTTATGTGGGGACGGGAGAGCAGTACTTC.